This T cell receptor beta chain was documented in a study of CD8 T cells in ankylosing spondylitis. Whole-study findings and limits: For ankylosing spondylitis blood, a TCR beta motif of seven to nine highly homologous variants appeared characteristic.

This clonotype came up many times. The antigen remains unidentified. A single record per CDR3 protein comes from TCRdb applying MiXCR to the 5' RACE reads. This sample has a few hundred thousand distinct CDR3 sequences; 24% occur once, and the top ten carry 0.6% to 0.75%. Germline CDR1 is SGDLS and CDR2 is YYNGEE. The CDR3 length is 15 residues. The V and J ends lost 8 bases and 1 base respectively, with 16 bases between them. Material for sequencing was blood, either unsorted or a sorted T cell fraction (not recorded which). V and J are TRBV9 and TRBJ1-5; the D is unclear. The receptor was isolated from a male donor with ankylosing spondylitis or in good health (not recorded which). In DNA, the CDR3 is TGTGCCAGTTCGAGGGAAGGCATGAGCAATCAGCCCCAGCATTTT. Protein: CASSREGMSNQPQHF.